This TCR beta chain appears in the sequencing data of a study of T cells in Graves' hyperthyroidism and ophthalmopathy. Across the study: At the time of initial diagnosis and before any treatment, peripheral blood was collected.

RNA transcripts yielded amplified TCR beta CDR3 regions. HTBI primers drove first-round RT-PCR of the TCR CDR3. TCRdb processed the multiplex PCR reads anew with MiXCR; each CDR3 protein has one entry. This sample has about 640,000 distinct CDR3 sequences, with roughly 20% found just once. Remarks on this clonotype: Antigen unknown.

Ophthalmopathy in the patients scored at least 3 on Clinical Activity Score and at least 4 on NOSPECS grade, lasting under 3 months. Diagnosing involved the use of clinical symptoms, serum thyroxine and TRAb, thyroid ultrasound and orbital computed tomography. Regarding the study as a whole: For ophthalmopathy, model prediction preceded onset by a median around 7 months.

The CDR3 is 15 residues long. V was trimmed by 5 bases and J by 7 bases, leaving 21 bases between them. Germline V gene lookup returns CDR1 SGHVS and CDR2 FNYEAQ. Specimen: blood. This chain links TRBV7-6 with TRBJ2-7, with D tentatively TRBD2 (8 bases). This clonotype was sampled from a man in his thirties or forties with Graves' ophthalmopathy. Written as DNA, the CDR3 is TGTGCCAGCAGCCCGTTGAGCGGGAGACAGGGTGAGCAGTACTTC. Protein sequence: CASSPLSGRQGEQYF.